The 8 T cell receptor beta chains below all came from one sample that was sequenced in a study of tissue T cells after allogeneic stem cell transplantation. The method was immunoSEQ multiplex PCR; TCRdb's version includes in-frame clones alone and lacks a portion of them. The table has some 600 clones, about three quarters seen once. The source material was duodenal tissue, sampled at autopsy. The receptors shown here come from a female patient aged 35-70 years with steroid-refractory graft-versus-host disease after an allogeneic stem cell transplant. The graft donor may have given rise to some T cells.

Only a few counts were recorded for this clone. The chain uses TRBV7-8 and TRBJ1-1; 11 bases are shared with TRBD1. Germline CDR1 reads SGHVS; CDR2 reads FQNEAQ. This CDR3 is built from 17 residues. Losses at the gene ends were 3 bases for V and 1 base for J; bases not matched to a gene: 7. CDR3 sequence: CASSLIRTGGRNTEAFF. DNA of the CDR3: TGTGCCAGCAGCTTGATCAGGACAGGGGGCAGGAACACTGAAGCTTTCTTT.

The V call is TRBV3-1 (or the pseudogene TRBV3-2), the J call TRBJ2-7; 10 nucleotides match TRBD1. V lost 4 bases, J lost 7 bases, and 7 bases stayed unmatched. The CDR3 length is 14 residues. Germline V lookup: CDR1 LGHDT, CDR2 YNNKEL (reference sequence). The CDR3, as DNA: TGTGCCAGCAGCCCTGGACAGGGGGGAAGGGAGCAGTACTTC. It codes for CASSPGQGGREQYF.

This clone turned up a few times. The chain has TRBV7-2 and TRBJ2-5; possibly TRBD1 or TRBD2 for D (6 bases each). V lost 4 bases, J lost 7 bases, and 22 bases lay in between. CDR1 and CDR2 from the germline V gene are SGHTA and FQGNSA. This CDR3 comprises 16 residues. The CDR3 region is CASSSSWQEGVGTQYF. The CDR3 nucleotides read TGTGCCAGCAGCTCAAGTTGGCAGGAGGGGGTAGGGACCCAGTACTTC.

CDR3 DNA: TGTGCCAGCAGCTACCCCCCGGGACTGCACGACTACGAGCAGTACTTC. This codes for CASSYPPGLHDYEQYF. V usage is TRBV2 and J usage is TRBJ2-7; a weak D match, TRBD2 (6 bases). V was pared by 6 bases and J by 3 bases, with 21 bases between. Germline CDR1 is SNHLY and CDR2 is FYNNEI. This CDR3 has 16 amino acids.

This clone was counted a few times. CDR3 protein: CSVDSGLALETQYF. In DNA form, the CDR3 reads TGCAGCGTTGATTCGGGACTAGCCCTAGAGACCCAGTACTTC. The rearrangement uses TRBV29-1 and TRBJ2-5; TRBD2 matches 9 bases. The CDR3 length is 14 residues. Trimming cost V 3 bases and J 4 bases; bases outside gene matches: 6. Per the germline V gene, CDR1 is SQVTM and CDR2 is ANQGSEA.

The chain has TRBV6-1 and TRBJ1-5; D is ambiguous. The CDR3 consists of 15 residues. V lost 2 bases, J lost 0 bases, and 8 bases lay in between. Per the germline V gene, CDR1 is MNHNS and CDR2 is SASEGT. CDR3 in amino acids: CASSEWEYSNQPQHF. For the CDR3, the DNA is TGTGCCAGCAGTGAATGGGAGTATAGCAATCAGCCCCAGCATTTT.

V and J are TRBV4-1 and TRBJ1-2, with D unresolved. This CDR3 is built from 14 residues. The V end was cut by 1 base, the J end by 4 bases, with 10 bases between. Germline V lookup: CDR1 MGHRA, CDR2 YSYEKL. CDR3 loop: CASSQVSSIYGYTF. The CDR3 nucleotides are TGCGCCAGCAGCCAAGTTTCGTCTATCTATGGCTACACCTTC.

This chain uses TRBV27 with TRBJ2-1; 9 positions agree with TRBD2. V lost 3 bases and J lost 2; bases outside the gene matches: 8. The CDR3 contains 17 residues. CDR1 is MNHEY and CDR2 is SMNVEV in the germline V gene (reference sequence). Here the CDR3 DNA reads TGTGCCAGCAGTTTTAGGCTAGCGGGACCTGCCTACAATGAGCAGTTCTTC. Its translation: CASSFRLAGPAYNEQFF.